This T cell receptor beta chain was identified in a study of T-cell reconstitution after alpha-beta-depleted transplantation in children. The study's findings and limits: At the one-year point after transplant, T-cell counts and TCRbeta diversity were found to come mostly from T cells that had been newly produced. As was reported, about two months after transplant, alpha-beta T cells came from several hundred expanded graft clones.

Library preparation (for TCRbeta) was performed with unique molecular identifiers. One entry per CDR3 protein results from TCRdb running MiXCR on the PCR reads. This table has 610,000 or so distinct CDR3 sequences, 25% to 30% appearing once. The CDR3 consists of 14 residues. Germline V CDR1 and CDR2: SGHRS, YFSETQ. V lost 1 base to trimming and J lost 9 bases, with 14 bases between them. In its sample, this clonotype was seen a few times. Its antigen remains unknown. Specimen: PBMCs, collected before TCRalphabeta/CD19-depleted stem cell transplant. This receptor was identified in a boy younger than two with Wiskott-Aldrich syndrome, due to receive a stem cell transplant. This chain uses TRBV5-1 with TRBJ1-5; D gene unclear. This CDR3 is CASSLKDLLGPQHF. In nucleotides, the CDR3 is TGCGCCAGCAGCTTGAAGGACCTTCTAGGGCCCCAGCATTTT.